The clone carrying this T cell receptor (beta chain) was counted between two and nine times. Its antigen is currently unknown. Unique molecular identifiers were built into the TCRbeta library. MiXCR was run by TCRdb on the PCR reads, yielding one entry per CDR3 protein. Of approximately 130,000 distinct CDR3 sequences in the sample, roughly 10% were seen once. This sample is part of a study of T-cell reconstitution after alpha-beta-depleted transplantation in children. Broader study findings: Several hundred expanded graft clones reportedly gave rise to the alpha-beta T cells present about two months after transplant. There were some patients whose high TCRbeta diversity at day 60 came from surviving recipient T cells and thymic progenitors. T-cell counts and diversity were attributed mostly to newly produced T cells one year after transplant.

The CDR3 covers 14 residues. The germline V and J ends were trimmed by 3 bases and 5 bases, with 10 bases remaining between them. Germline-derived CDR1 and CDR2 are KGHDR and SFDVKD. The TCR originated in a girl in the first two years of life who had a stem cell transplant for combined immunodeficiency, so the T cells may come from the graft donor. Sequenced here: PBMCs, mostly from graft donor cells, sampled 180 days after TCRalphabeta/CD19-depleted stem cell transplant. V gene TRBV24-1 combines with J gene TRBJ2-1; D is uncertain. DNA for the CDR3: TGTGCCACCAGTGATCCCGTTGGACACAATGAGCAGTTCTTC. Translating it yields CATSDPVGHNEQFF.